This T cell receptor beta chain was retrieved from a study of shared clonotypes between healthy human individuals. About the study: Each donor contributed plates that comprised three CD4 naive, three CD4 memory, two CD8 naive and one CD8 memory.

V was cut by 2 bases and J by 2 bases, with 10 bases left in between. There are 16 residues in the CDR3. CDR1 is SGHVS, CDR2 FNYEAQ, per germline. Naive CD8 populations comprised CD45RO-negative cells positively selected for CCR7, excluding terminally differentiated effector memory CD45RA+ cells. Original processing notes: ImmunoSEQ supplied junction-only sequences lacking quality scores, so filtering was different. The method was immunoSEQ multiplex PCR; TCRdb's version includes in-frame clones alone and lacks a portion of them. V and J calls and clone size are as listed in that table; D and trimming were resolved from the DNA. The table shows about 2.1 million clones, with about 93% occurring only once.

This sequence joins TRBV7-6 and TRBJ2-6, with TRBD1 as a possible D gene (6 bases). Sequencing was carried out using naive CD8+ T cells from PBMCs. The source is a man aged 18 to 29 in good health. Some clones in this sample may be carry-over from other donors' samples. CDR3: CASSLPRGTGANVLTF. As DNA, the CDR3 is TGTGCCAGCAGCTTACCCAGGGGTACTGGGGCCAACGTCCTGACTTTC.